A selection of T cell receptor beta chains follows, all from one sample in a study of blood T cell repertoires in COVID-19. Sequencing used immunoSEQ multiplex PCR; TCRdb keeps in-frame clones, though not all of them. The data show about 120,000 clones, with less than 90% seen just once and roughly a tenth held by the top ten. Sequencing was done on a sample of peripheral blood. The receptors originated from a man of 80 years or more with acute or convalescent COVID-19. The CDR3 runs from the conserved cysteine through the conserved F or W. D genes are given only for firm matches. Part of the rows lack a size; the others show once, few, many or a class for expanded clones.

abundance: NA; j_gene: TRBJ2-6; d_gene: NA; v_gene: TRBV4-2; CDR3aa: CASSHRGQSGRSNSGANVLTF; CDR3nt: TGTGCCAGCAGCCACAGGGGTCAGAGCGGCAGGTCTAACTCTGGGGCCAACGTCCTGACTTTC
abundance: NA; j_gene: TRBJ2-1; d_gene: NA; v_gene: TRBV9; CDR3aa: CASSTRTGRDEQFF; CDR3nt: TGTGCCAGCAGCACCCGGACAGGGAGGGATGAGCAGTTCTTC
abundance: NA; j_gene: TRBJ1-2; d_gene: NA; v_gene: TRBV18; CDR3aa: CASSPGTGNRGYTF; CDR3nt: TGTGCCAGCTCACCGGGTACAGGGAACCGTGGCTACACCTTC
abundance: NA; j_gene: TRBJ1-4; d_gene: NA; v_gene: TRBV12-3/TRBV12-4; CDR3aa: CASSLDRIKLFF; CDR3nt: TGTGCCAGCAGTTTGGACAGAATAAAACTGTTTTTT
abundance: NA; j_gene: TRBJ1-3; d_gene: NA; v_gene: TRBV4-1; CDR3aa: CASSQVHDSGNTIYF; CDR3nt: TGCGCCAGCAGCCAAGTACACGACTCTGGAAACACCATATATTTT
abundance: NA; j_gene: TRBJ2-3; d_gene: TRBD2; v_gene: TRBV28; CDR3aa: CASSYSGRPDTQYF; CDR3nt: TGTGCCAGCAGTTATAGCGGGCGGCCCGATACGCAGTATTTT
abundance: NA; j_gene: TRBJ1-2; d_gene: NA; v_gene: TRBV4-1; CDR3aa: CASSQVRRETSGYTF; CDR3nt: TGCGCCAGCAGCCAAGTCCGCAGGGAAACCTCGGGCTACACCTTC
abundance: few; j_gene: TRBJ1-2; d_gene: NA; v_gene: TRBV7-9; CDR3aa: CASRPDTSNYGYTF; CDR3nt: TGTGCCAGCAGACCTGACACTTCTAACTATGGCTACACCTTC
abundance: NA; j_gene: TRBJ2-5; d_gene: TRBD2; v_gene: TRBV5-6; CDR3aa: CASTAAGGLAETQYF; CDR3nt: TGTGCCAGCACCGCCGCCGGCGGACTAGCAGAGACCCAGTACTTC
abundance: NA; j_gene: TRBJ2-7; d_gene: TRBD1; v_gene: TRBV6-5; CDR3aa: CASSFRRDSQHEQYF; CDR3nt: TGTGCCAGCAGCTTCCGCCGGGACAGCCAGCACGAGCAGTACTTC
abundance: NA; j_gene: TRBJ1-4; d_gene: NA; v_gene: TRBV5-1; CDR3aa: CASSPGQATNEKLFF; CDR3nt: TGCGCCAGCAGCCCCGGACAAGCAACTAATGAAAAACTGTTTTTT
abundance: NA; j_gene: TRBJ1-6; d_gene: NA; v_gene: TRBV27; CDR3aa: CASSSASPGNSPLHF; CDR3nt: TGTGCCAGCAGTTCCGCCAGTCCGGGGAATTCACCCCTCCACTTT
abundance: NA; j_gene: TRBJ2-3; d_gene: TRBD2; v_gene: TRBV11-3; CDR3aa: CASRASSGGTSTDTQYF; CDR3nt: TGTGCCAGCAGGGCCTCCAGCGGGGGCACTAGCACAGATACGCAGTATTTT
abundance: NA; j_gene: TRBJ1-2; d_gene: NA; v_gene: TRBV2; CDR3aa: CASSEQWRGRNGYTF; CDR3nt: TGTGCCAGCAGTGAGCAATGGAGGGGTAGGAATGGCTACACCTTC
abundance: NA; j_gene: TRBJ1-5; d_gene: NA; v_gene: TRBV2; CDR3aa: CASSWTGNQPQHF; CDR3nt: TGTGCCAGCAGTTGGACAGGCAATCAGCCCCAGCATTTT
abundance: NA; j_gene: TRBJ1-1; d_gene: NA; v_gene: TRBV19; CDR3aa: CASSVNQGSLTEAFF; CDR3nt: TGTGCCAGTAGTGTGAACCAGGGAAGTCTCACTGAAGCTTTCTTT
abundance: NA; j_gene: TRBJ1-2; d_gene: NA; v_gene: TRBV5-4; CDR3aa: CASSVQSNYGYTF; CDR3nt: TGTGCCAGCAGCGTACAGAGTAACTATGGCTACACCTTC
abundance: NA; j_gene: TRBJ1-1; d_gene: NA; v_gene: TRBV19; CDR3aa: CASSGGEYTEAFF; CDR3nt: TGTGCCAGTAGTGGTGGGGAGTACACTGAAGCTTTCTTT
abundance: NA; j_gene: TRBJ2-7; d_gene: TRBD2; v_gene: TRBV6-5; CDR3aa: CASSRGVGRGEQYF; CDR3nt: TGTGCCAGCAGTCGGGGGGTAGGGAGGGGCGAGCAGTACTTC
abundance: NA; j_gene: TRBJ2-2; d_gene: NA; v_gene: TRBV9; CDR3aa: CASSSGVGGPTGELFF; CDR3nt: TGTGCCAGCAGCTCAGGGGTGGGAGGGCCCACCGGGGAGCTGTTTTTT
abundance: NA; j_gene: TRBJ2-2; d_gene: NA; v_gene: TRBV23-1; CDR3aa: CASFLGGNTGELFF; CDR3nt: TGCGCCAGCTTCCTAGGGGGGAACACCGGGGAGCTGTTTTTT
abundance: NA; j_gene: TRBJ1-1; d_gene: NA; v_gene: TRBV28; CDR3aa: CASSLRSGTPNTEAFF; CDR3nt: TGTGCCAGCAGTTTACGATCCGGGACACCGAACACTGAAGCTTTCTTT
abundance: NA; j_gene: TRBJ2-5; d_gene: TRBD1; v_gene: TRBV9; CDR3aa: CASSVALDRGQETQYF; CDR3nt: TGTGCCAGCAGCGTAGCGTTGGACAGGGGTCAAGAGACCCAGTACTTC
abundance: NA; j_gene: TRBJ2-7; d_gene: TRBD1; v_gene: TRBV7-9; CDR3aa: CASSAYGTDPWQQYF; CDR3nt: TGTGCCAGCAGCGCGTACGGGACAGATCCGTGGCAGCAGTACTTC
abundance: NA; j_gene: TRBJ1-5; d_gene: TRBD1; v_gene: TRBV7-8; CDR3aa: CASSVGQGAQPQHF; CDR3nt: TGTGCCAGCAGCGTCGGACAGGGGGCTCAGCCCCAGCATTTT
abundance: NA; j_gene: TRBJ2-5; d_gene: NA; v_gene: TRBV4-1; CDR3aa: CASSQDRRAVQVETQYF; CDR3nt: TGCGCCAGCAGCCAAGATCGCAGGGCAGTCCAGGTGGAGACCCAGTACTTC
abundance: NA; j_gene: TRBJ1-5; d_gene: NA; v_gene: TRBV28; CDR3aa: CASSYARQPQHF; CDR3nt: TGTGCCAGCAGTTACGCGCGTCAGCCCCAGCATTTT
abundance: NA; j_gene: TRBJ1-2; d_gene: NA; v_gene: TRBV5-4; CDR3aa: CASSPRGNYGYTF; CDR3nt: TGTGCCAGCAGTCCTCGGGGTAACTATGGCTACACCTTC
abundance: once; j_gene: TRBJ2-1; d_gene: TRBD2; v_gene: TRBV7-3; CDR3aa: CASSREGGIYNEQFF; CDR3nt: TGTGCCAGCAGTCGGGAGGGAGGGATATACAATGAGCAGTTCTTC
abundance: NA; j_gene: TRBJ1-1; d_gene: TRBD1; v_gene: TRBV10-3; CDR3aa: CAVRGGPMNTEAFF; CDR3nt: TGTGCCGTCAGGGGGGGACCGATGAACACTGAAGCTTTCTTT
abundance: NA; j_gene: TRBJ1-6; d_gene: TRBD1; v_gene: TRBV5-4; CDR3aa: CASSLGDRSISPLHF; CDR3nt: TGTGCCAGCAGCTTAGGGGACAGGAGCATTTCACCCCTCCACTTT
abundance: NA; j_gene: TRBJ1-5; d_gene: TRBD1; v_gene: TRBV4-3; CDR3aa: CASSQGTGGSNQPQHF; CDR3nt: TGCGCCAGCAGCCAGGGGACAGGGGGTAGCAATCAGCCCCAGCATTTT
abundance: NA; j_gene: TRBJ2-1; d_gene: NA; v_gene: TRBV5-6; CDR3aa: CASSSGTLFYNEQFF; CDR3nt: TGTGCCAGCAGCTCCGGGACATTATTCTACAATGAGCAGTTCTTC
abundance: NA; j_gene: TRBJ2-3; d_gene: NA; v_gene: TRBV12-3/TRBV12-4; CDR3aa: CASSINRDTQYF; CDR3nt: TGTGCCAGCAGTATAAACAGAGATACGCAGTATTTT
abundance: NA; j_gene: TRBJ1-4; d_gene: NA; v_gene: TRBV19; CDR3aa: CASSIGGAATNEKLFF; CDR3nt: TGTGCCAGTAGTATTGGGGGGGCTGCAACTAATGAAAAACTGTTTTTT
abundance: once; j_gene: TRBJ2-5; d_gene: NA; v_gene: TRBV5-4; CDR3aa: CASSLVVSETQYF; CDR3nt: TGTGCCAGCAGCTTGGTCGTCAGTGAGACCCAGTACTTC
abundance: NA; j_gene: TRBJ2-3; d_gene: TRBD1; v_gene: TRBV6-1; CDR3aa: CASSGSGTGPSIRQYF; CDR3nt: TGTGCCAGCAGTGGTTCCGGGACAGGCCCAAGTATTCGGCAGTATTTT
abundance: NA; j_gene: TRBJ2-1; d_gene: TRBD1; v_gene: TRBV7-3; CDR3aa: CASSGTVNNEQFF; CDR3nt: TGTGCCAGCAGCGGGACAGTAAACAATGAGCAGTTCTTC
abundance: NA; j_gene: TRBJ2-1; d_gene: TRBD2; v_gene: TRBV10-2; CDR3aa: CASMGLAGGEQFF; CDR3nt: TGCGCCAGCATGGGGCTAGCGGGGGGTGAGCAGTTCTTC
abundance: NA; j_gene: TRBJ1-6; d_gene: TRBD1; v_gene: TRBV10-3; CDR3aa: CAISLTGDNSPLHF; CDR3nt: TGTGCCATCAGCTTGACAGGGGATAATTCACCCCTCCACTTT
abundance: NA; j_gene: TRBJ2-5; d_gene: NA; v_gene: TRBV25-1; CDR3aa: CASRNPQEEYF; CDR3nt: TGTGCCAGCCGCAACCCCCAAGAGGAATACTTC
abundance: NA; j_gene: TRBJ1-1; d_gene: NA; v_gene: TRBV19; CDR3aa: CASSTYRVNTEAFF; CDR3nt: TGTGCCAGTAGTACATACAGGGTGAACACTGAAGCTTTCTTT
abundance: once; j_gene: TRBJ1-1; d_gene: TRBD1; v_gene: TRBV19; CDR3aa: CASSRSTGIGEAFF; CDR3nt: TGTGCCAGTAGTCGGTCGACAGGGATTGGTGAAGCTTTCTTT
abundance: many; j_gene: TRBJ1-5; d_gene: NA; v_gene: TRBV3-1/TRBV3-2; CDR3aa: CASSGAGDQPQHF; CDR3nt: TGTGCCAGCAGCGGGGCAGGGGATCAGCCCCAGCATTTT
abundance: few; j_gene: TRBJ2-1; d_gene: TRBD2; v_gene: TRBV10-2; CDR3aa: CASRTSGQGYEQFF; CDR3nt: TGCGCCAGCAGGACTAGCGGACAAGGCTATGAGCAGTTCTTC
abundance: NA; j_gene: TRBJ2-5; d_gene: NA; v_gene: TRBV18; CDR3aa: CASSFLGGGETQYF; CDR3nt: TGTGCCAGCTCATTCCTTGGGGGAGGAGAGACCCAGTACTTC
abundance: NA; j_gene: TRBJ1-2; d_gene: TRBD1; v_gene: TRBV6-5; CDR3aa: CASSYRDRGDYGYTF; CDR3nt: TGTGCCAGCAGTTACCGGGACAGGGGCGACTATGGCTACACCTTC
abundance: NA; j_gene: TRBJ2-3; d_gene: NA; v_gene: TRBV5-1; CDR3aa: CASSIGQSTDTQYF; CDR3nt: TGCGCCAGCAGCATCGGACAGAGCACAGATACGCAGTATTTT
abundance: NA; j_gene: TRBJ1-2; d_gene: NA; v_gene: TRBV9; CDR3aa: CASSLIPYGYTF; CDR3nt: TGTGCCAGCAGCCTAATCCCATATGGCTACACCTTC
abundance: NA; j_gene: TRBJ2-6; d_gene: TRBD2; v_gene: TRBV14; CDR3aa: CASSPPGTRLPGANVLTF; CDR3nt: TGTGCCAGCAGCCCCCCCGGGACTAGGCTCCCTGGGGCCAACGTCCTGACTTTC